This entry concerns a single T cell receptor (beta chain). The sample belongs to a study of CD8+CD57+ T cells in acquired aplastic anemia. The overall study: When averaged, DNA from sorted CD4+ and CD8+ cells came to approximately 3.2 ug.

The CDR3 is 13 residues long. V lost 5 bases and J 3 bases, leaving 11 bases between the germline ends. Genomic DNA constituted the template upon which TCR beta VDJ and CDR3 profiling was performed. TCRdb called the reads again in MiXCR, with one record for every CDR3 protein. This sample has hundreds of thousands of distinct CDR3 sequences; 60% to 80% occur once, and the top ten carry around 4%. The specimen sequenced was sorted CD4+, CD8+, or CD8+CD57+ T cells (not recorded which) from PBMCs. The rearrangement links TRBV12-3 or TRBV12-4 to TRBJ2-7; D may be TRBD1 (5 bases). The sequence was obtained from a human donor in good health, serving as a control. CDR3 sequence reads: CASSGAGNYEQYF. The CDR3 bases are TGTGCCAGCAGTGGCGCAGGGAACTACGAGCAGTACTTC.